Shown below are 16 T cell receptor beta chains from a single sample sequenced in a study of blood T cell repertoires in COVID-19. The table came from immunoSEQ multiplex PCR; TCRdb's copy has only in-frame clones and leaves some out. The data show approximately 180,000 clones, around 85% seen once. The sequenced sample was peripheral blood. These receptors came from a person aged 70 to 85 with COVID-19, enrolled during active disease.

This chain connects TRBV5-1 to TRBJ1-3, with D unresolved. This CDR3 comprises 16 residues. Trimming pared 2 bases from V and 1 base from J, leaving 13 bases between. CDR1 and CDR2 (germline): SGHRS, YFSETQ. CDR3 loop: CASSLSLGGSGNTIYF. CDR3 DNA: TGCGCCAGCAGCTTATCATTGGGAGGGTCTGGAAACACCATATATTTT.

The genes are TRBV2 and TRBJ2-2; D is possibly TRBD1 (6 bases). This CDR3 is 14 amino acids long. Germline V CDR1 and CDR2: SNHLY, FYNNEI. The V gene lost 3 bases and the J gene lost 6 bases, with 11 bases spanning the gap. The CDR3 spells CASSDGRGAGELFF. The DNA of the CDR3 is TGTGCCAGCAGTGATGGCAGGGGAGCCGGGGAGCTGTTTTTT.

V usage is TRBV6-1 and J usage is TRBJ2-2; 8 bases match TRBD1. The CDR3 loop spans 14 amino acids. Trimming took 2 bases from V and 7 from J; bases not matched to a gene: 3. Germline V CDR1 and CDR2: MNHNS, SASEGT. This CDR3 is CASSEQGASGELFF. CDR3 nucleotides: TGTGCCAGCAGTGAACAGGGGGCAAGCGGGGAGCTGTTTTTT.

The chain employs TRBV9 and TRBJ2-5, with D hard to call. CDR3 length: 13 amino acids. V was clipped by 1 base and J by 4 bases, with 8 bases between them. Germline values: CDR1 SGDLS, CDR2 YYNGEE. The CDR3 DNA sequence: TGTGCCAGCAGCGTATCGGGTAGAGAGACCCAGTACTTC. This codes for CASSVSGRETQYF.

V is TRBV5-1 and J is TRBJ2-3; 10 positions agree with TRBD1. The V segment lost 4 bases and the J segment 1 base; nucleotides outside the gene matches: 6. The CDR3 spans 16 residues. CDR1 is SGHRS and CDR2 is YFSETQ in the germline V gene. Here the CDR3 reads CASSRSGTGGTDTQYF. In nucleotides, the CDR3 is TGCGCCAGCAGCCGGTCAGGGACAGGGGGCACAGATACGCAGTATTTT.

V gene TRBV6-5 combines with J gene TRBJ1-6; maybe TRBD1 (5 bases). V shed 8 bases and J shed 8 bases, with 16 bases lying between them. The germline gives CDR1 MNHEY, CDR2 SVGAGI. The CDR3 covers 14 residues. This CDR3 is CASVGEGLDSPLHF. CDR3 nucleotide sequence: TGTGCCAGCGTGGGGGAGGGTTTAGATTCACCCCTCCACTTT.

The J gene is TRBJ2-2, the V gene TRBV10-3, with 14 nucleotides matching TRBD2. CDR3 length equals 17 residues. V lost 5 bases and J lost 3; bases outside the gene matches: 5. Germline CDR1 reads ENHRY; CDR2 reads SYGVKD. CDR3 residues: CAISNGLAGGYTGELFF. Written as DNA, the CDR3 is TGTGCCATCAGTAATGGACTAGCGGGGGGATACACCGGGGAGCTGTTTTTT.

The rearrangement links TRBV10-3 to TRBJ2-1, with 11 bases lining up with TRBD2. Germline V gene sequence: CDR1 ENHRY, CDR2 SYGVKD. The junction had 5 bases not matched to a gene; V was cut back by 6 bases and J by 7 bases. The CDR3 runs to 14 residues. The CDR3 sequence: CAIRLAGGKNEQFF. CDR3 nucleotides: TGTGCCATCAGGCTAGCGGGGGGAAAAAATGAGCAGTTCTTC.

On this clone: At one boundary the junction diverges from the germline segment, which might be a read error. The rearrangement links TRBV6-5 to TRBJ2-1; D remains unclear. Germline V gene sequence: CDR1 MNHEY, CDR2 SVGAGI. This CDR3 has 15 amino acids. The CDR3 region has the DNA TGTGCCAGCAGGAGGAGCATGAGCTCCTCCAATGAGCAGTTCTTC. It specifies CASRRSMSSSNEQFF.

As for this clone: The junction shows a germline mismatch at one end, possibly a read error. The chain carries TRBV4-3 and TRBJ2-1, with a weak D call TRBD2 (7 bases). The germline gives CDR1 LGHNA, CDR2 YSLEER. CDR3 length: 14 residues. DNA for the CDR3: TGCGCCAGCAGCCAAGAAATCGGCGGGGGCACTCTCGTCTTC. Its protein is CASSQEIGGGTLVF.

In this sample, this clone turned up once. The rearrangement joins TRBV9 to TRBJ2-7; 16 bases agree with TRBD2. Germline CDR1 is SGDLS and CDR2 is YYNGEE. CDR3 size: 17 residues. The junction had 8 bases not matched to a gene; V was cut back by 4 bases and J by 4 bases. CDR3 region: CASSRGLAGGSRYEQYF. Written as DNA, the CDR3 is TGTGCCAGCAGCCGGGGACTAGCGGGAGGGAGTAGGTACGAGCAGTACTTC. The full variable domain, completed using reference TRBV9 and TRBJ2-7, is DSGVTQTPKHLITATGQRVTLRCSPRSGDLSVYWYQQSLDQGLQFLIQYYNGEERAKGNILERFSAQQFPDLHSELNLSSLELGDSALYFCASSRGLAGGSRYEQYFGPGTRLTVT.

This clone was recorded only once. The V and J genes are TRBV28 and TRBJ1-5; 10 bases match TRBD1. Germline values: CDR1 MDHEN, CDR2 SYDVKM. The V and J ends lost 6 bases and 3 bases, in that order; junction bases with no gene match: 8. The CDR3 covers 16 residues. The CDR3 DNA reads TGTGCCAGCAGCCCACGCGACAGGGGGCCCAATCAGCCCCAGCATTTT. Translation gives CASSPRDRGPNQPQHF.

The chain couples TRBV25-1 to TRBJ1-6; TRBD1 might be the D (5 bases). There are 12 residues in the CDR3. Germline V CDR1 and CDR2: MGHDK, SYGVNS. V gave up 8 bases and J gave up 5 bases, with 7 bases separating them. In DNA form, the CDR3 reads TGTGCCAGCCAGGGTAATAATTCACCCCTCCACTTT. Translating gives CASQGNNSPLHF.

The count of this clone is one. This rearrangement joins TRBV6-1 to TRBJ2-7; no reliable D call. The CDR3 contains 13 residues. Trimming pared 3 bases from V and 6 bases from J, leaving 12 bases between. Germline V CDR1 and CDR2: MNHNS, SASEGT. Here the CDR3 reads CASSDKPPREQYF. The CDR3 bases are TGTGCCAGCAGTGACAAGCCCCCCCGCGAGCAGTACTTC.

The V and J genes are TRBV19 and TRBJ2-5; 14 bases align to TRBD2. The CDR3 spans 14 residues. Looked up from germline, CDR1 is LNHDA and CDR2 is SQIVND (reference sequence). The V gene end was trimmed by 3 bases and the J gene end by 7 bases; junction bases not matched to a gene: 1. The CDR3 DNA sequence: TGTGCCAGTAGTATGACTAGCGGGAGGGGGACCCAGTACTTC. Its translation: CASSMTSGRGTQYF.

The CDR3 is CASTNVGQKTTDTQYF. The CDR3 bases are TGCGCCAGTACTAATGTTGGACAGAAGACCACAGATACGCAGTATTTT. The chain recombines TRBV4-1 with TRBJ2-3, with a possible D match to TRBD1 (6 bases). The CDR3 loop spans 16 amino acids. Per the germline V gene, CDR1 is MGHRA and CDR2 is YSYEKL. Trimming removed 9 bases at V and 2 bases at J, with 21 bases between.